This record concerns one T cell receptor (beta chain) sequence. The antigen is not known. Both 60 Vbeta primers and 13 Jbeta primers went into the PCR. The repertoire was sequenced with immunoSEQ multiplex PCR; TCRdb's copy has only in-frame clones and lacks some. The data contain some 120,000 clones, roughly four fifths of them seen just once; the ten biggest clones take up over 9%. This sample was taken from a study of cytomegalovirus exposure and HLA in healthy donors. For the study at large: Tens of millions of unique TCRs, all from HLA-typed donors, were included in an early release of the data.

Study conclusions and caveats: Most of the TCR beta V segments (in an earlier analysis) were productive either about 90% or about 30% of the time. The authors excluded some V segments, including TRBV6-2 and TRBV6-3, as indistinguishable.

V lost 6 bases to trimming and J lost 0 bases; unmatched junction nucleotides: 12. CDR1 and CDR2 from the germline V gene are SGHAT and FQNNGV. This CDR3 has 17 amino acids. This clonotype was obtained from a male donor in good health and CMV-seropositive. J is TRBJ2-5 and V is TRBV11-2; TRBD2 matches 8 bases. Input material: PBMCs. The CDR3 sequence is CASSNPLSSGYQETQYF. CDR3 nucleotides: TGTGCCAGCAGTAACCCTTTGTCTAGCGGGTACCAAGAGACCCAGTACTTC.